The 12 T cell receptor beta chains below were found in one sample sequenced in a study of T cell responses to AZD1222 COVID-19 vaccine. TCRdb keeps only in-frame clones here, not all; method: immunoSEQ multiplex PCR. Here the sample spans about 110,000 clones, about nine tenths being singletons. The input for sequencing was peripheral blood, taken 28 days after the second AZD1222 dose. These receptors came from an adult who received the AZD1222 COVID-19 vaccine.

The chain has TRBV13 and TRBJ2-2; D is uncertain. The V gene's germline CDR1 is PRHDT and CDR2 FYEKMQ (reference sequence). The V gene lost 5 bases and the J gene lost 8 bases, with 15 bases spanning the gap. This CDR3 is built from 14 residues. The CDR3 spells CASSETGLLGELFF. DNA for the CDR3: TGTGCCAGCAGCGAGACCGGGCTCCTTGGGGAGCTGTTTTTT.

The chain joins TRBV6-6 to TRBJ2-3; 9 bases fit TRBD2. The ends lost 5 bases at V and 2 bases at J; junction bases unmatched: 11. Germline assignment: CDR1 MNHNY and CDR2 SVGAGI (reference sequence). The CDR3 covers 17 residues. The chain's CDR3 is CASSPLTSGGTTDTQYF. In nucleotides, the CDR3 is TGTGCCAGCAGTCCCCTGACTAGCGGAGGAACCACAGATACGCAGTATTTT.

The CDR3 DNA sequence: TGTGCCAGCAGCTACGACAGGTACAATGAGCAGTTCTTC. It encodes CASSYDRYNEQFF. V usage is TRBV7-2 and J usage is TRBJ2-1, with D perhaps matching TRBD1 (6 bases). The germline V gene has CDR1 SGHTA and CDR2 FQGNSA. Trimming pared 4 bases from V and 4 bases from J, leaving 8 bases between. The CDR3 sequence is 13 residues long.

This clone was counted once. This chain links TRBV5-4 with TRBJ1-4, with D uncertain. V was shortened by 0 bases and J by 5 bases, with 11 bases between the two germline ends. The CDR3 is 15 amino acids. Germline CDR1 and CDR2: SGHNT and YYREEE (reference sequence). The CDR3 is CASSLDKGLNEKLFF. CDR3 coding DNA: TGTGCCAGCAGCTTGGACAAGGGCCTGAATGAAAAACTGTTTTTT.

This clone has a single count. The J gene is TRBJ1-1, the V gene TRBV28; no clear D. Germline assignment: CDR1 MDHEN and CDR2 SYDVKM. The ends were cut back, 6 bases at V and 2 bases at J, with 4 bases in the middle. The CDR3 contains 11 residues. The CDR3 nucleotides read TGTGCCAGCAGCCGAAACACTGAAGCTTTCTTT. Translating gives CASSRNTEAFF. Full variable domain (remainder filled in from reference TRBV28 and TRBJ1-1): DVKVTQSSRYLVKRTGEKVFLECVQDMDHENMFWYRQDPGLGLRLIYFSYDVKMKEKGDIPEGYSVSREKKERFSLILESASTNQTSMYLCASSRNTEAFFGQGTRLTVV.

This chain uses TRBV27 with TRBJ1-2, with 9 bases lining up with TRBD1. The trim removed 8 bases at V and 4 bases at J, leaving 5 bases unmatched. In germline, CDR1 is MNHEY, CDR2 SMNVEV (reference sequence). This CDR3 spans 13 amino acids. In nucleotides, the CDR3 is TGTGCCAGCGGGACAGGGATCGGCTATGGCTACACCTTC. This encodes CASGTGIGYGYTF.

J is TRBJ1-5 and V is TRBV12-5; D is possibly TRBD1 (6 bases). V lost 5 bases to trimming and J lost 4 bases, with 9 bases between them. The CDR3 covers 13 residues. Germline assignment: CDR1 LGHNT and CDR2 FRNRAP. CDR3 DNA sequence: TGTGCTAGTGGTACAGGGATAAATCAGCCCCAGCATTTT. Translating gives CASGTGINQPQHF.

V is TRBV7-2 and J is TRBJ2-7, with 7 bases aligning to TRBD1. The CDR3 covers 13 residues. Germline values: CDR1 SGHTA, CDR2 FQGNSA. V lost 8 bases to trimming and J lost 2 bases; unmatched junction nucleotides: 6. The CDR3 protein is CASRGQAPYEQYF. CDR3 nucleotides: TGTGCCAGCCGAGGACAGGCCCCCTACGAGCAGTACTTC.

The chain is built from TRBV4-3 and TRBJ2-3, with no clear D. The V gene lost 0 bases and the J gene lost 8 bases, with 9 bases spanning the gap. In germline, CDR1 is LGHNA, CDR2 YSLEER. The CDR3 is 13 residues long. This chain's CDR3 is CASSQDLSGTQYF. The CDR3, as DNA: TGCGCCAGCAGCCAAGATCTAAGTGGTACGCAGTATTTT.

The chain uses TRBV6-6 and TRBJ1-1; a possible D gene is TRBD1 (5 bases). This CDR3 has 13 residues. CDR1 and CDR2 (germline): MNHNY, SVGAGI (reference sequence). With 6 bases removed from V and 0 bases from J, the gap between germline ends came to 8 bases. CDR3 nucleotides: TGTGCCAGCAGCCGGGGCATGAACACTGAAGCTTTCTTT. Translated, it gives CASSRGMNTEAFF.

The rearrangement links TRBV18 to TRBJ1-6; 10 positions agree with TRBD1. Germline V CDR1 and CDR2: KGHSH, LQKENI. This CDR3 region has 13 residues. Trimming cost V 6 bases and J 10 bases; bases outside gene matches: 3. This CDR3 is CASSGDRGSPLHF. CDR3 in DNA: TGTGCCAGCTCCGGGGACAGGGGATCACCCCTCCACTTT.

The rearrangement links TRBV29-1 to TRBJ1-2; perhaps TRBD1 as D (6 bases). The germline gives CDR1 SQVTM, CDR2 ANQGSEA. This CDR3 region has 12 residues. V shed 4 bases and J shed 4 bases, with 10 bases lying between them. The CDR3 sequence is CSVAWTAYGYTF. DNA of the CDR3: TGCAGCGTTGCGTGGACAGCCTATGGCTACACCTTC. The variable domain in full, with the rest retrieved from reference TRBV29-1 and TRBJ1-2, is SAVISQKPSRDICQRGTSLTIQCQVDSQVTMMFWYRQQPGQSLTLIATANQGSEATYESGFVIDKFPISRPNLTFSTLTVSNMSPEDSSIYLCSVAWTAYGYTFGSGTRLTVV.